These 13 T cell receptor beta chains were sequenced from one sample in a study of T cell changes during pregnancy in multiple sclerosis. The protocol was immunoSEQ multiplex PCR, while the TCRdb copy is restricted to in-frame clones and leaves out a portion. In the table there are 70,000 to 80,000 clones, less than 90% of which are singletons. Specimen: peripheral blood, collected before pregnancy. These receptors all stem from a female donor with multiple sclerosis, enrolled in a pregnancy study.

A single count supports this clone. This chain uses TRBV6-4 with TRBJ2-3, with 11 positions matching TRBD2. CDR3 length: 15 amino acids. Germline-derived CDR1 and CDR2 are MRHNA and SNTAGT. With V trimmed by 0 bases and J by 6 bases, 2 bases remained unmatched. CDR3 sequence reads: CASSDSASGGDTQYF. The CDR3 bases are TGTGCCAGCAGTGACTCGGCTAGCGGGGGGGATACGCAGTATTTT.

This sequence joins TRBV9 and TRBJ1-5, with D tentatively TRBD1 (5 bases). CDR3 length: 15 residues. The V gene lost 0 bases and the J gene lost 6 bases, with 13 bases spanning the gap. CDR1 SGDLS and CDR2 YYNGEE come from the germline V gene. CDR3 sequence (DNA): TGTGCCAGCAGCGTAGAGGGCGACCAGGGTCAGCCCCAGCATTTT. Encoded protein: CASSVEGDQGQPQHF. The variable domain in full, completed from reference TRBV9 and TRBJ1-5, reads DSGVTQTPKHLITATGQRVTLRCSPRSGDLSVYWYQQSLDQGLQFLIQYYNGEERAKGNILERFSAQQFPDLHSELNLSSLELGDSALYFCASSVEGDQGQPQHFGDGTRLSIL.

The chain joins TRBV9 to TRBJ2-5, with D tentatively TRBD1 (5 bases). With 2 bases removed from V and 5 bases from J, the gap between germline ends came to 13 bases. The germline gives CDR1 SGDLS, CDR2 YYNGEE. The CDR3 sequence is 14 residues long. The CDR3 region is CASSVKPGHETQYF. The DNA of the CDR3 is TGTGCCAGCAGCGTCAAGCCAGGGCACGAGACCCAGTACTTC.

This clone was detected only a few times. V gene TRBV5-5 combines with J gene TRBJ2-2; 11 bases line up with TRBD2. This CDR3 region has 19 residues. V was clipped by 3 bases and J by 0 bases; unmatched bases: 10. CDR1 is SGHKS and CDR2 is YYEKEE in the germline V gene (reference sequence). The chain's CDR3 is CASSSWGTSGFSNTGELFF. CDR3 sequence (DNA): TGTGCCAGCAGCTCCTGGGGGACTAGCGGCTTTTCGAACACCGGGGAGCTGTTTTTT.

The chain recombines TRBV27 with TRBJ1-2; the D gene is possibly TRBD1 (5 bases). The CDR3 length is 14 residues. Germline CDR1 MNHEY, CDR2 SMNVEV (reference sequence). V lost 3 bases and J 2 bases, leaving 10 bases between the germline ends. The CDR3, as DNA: TGTGCCAGCAGTTTCGGGGGGAACAACTATGGCTACACCTTC. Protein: CASSFGGNNYGYTF.

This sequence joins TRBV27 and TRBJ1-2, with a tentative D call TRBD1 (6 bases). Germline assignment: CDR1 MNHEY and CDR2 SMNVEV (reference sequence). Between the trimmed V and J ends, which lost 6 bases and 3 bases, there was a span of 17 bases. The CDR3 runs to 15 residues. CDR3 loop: CASRALGAYYYGYTF. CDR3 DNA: TGTGCCAGCAGGGCCTTGGGGGCATATTACTATGGCTACACCTTC.

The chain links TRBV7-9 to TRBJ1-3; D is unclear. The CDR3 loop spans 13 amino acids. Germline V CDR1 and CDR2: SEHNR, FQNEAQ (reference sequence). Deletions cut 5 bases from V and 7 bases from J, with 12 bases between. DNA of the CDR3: TGTGCCAGCAGCCCCGAGGTGGAGAACACCATATATTTT. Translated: CASSPEVENTIYF.

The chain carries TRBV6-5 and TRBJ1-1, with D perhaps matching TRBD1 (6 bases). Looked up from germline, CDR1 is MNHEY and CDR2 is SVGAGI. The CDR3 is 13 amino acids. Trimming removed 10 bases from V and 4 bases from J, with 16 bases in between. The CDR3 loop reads CATSLDSSTEAFF. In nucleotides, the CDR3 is TGTGCCACCTCCTTGGACAGCAGCACTGAAGCTTTCTTT.

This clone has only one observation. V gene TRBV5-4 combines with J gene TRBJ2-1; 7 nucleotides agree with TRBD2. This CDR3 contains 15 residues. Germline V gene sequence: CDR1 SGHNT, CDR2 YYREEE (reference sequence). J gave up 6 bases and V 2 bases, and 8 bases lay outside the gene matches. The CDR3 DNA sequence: TGTGCCAGCAGCTTTTGGGACTACCTACGCAATGAGCAGTTCTTC. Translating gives CASSFWDYLRNEQFF.

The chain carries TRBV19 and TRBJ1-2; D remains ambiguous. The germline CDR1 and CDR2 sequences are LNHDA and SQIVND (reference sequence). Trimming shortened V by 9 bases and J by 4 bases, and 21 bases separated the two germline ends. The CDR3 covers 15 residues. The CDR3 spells CASTPTESNFYGYTF. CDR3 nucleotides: TGTGCCAGCACCCCAACAGAATCCAACTTCTATGGCTACACCTTC.

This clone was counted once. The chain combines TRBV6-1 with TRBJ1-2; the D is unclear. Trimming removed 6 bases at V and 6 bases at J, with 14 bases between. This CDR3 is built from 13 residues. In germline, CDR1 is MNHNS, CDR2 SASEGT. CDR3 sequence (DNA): TGTGCCAGCAGCGCGCTTGGAGGGAATGGCTACACCTTC. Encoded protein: CASSALGGNGYTF.

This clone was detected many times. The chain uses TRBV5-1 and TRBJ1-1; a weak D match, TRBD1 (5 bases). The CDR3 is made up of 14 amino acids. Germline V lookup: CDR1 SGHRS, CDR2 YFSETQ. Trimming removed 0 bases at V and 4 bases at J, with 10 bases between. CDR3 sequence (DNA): TGCGCCAGCAGCTTGGCCGGAGGGGCCACTGAAGCTTTCTTT. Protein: CASSLAGGATEAFF.

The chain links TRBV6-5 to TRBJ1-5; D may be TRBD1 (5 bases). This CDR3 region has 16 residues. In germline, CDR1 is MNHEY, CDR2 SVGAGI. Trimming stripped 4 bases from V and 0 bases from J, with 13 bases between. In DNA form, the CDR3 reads TGTGCCAGCAGTTCCCCGGGGGGGTATAGCAATCAGCCCCAGCATTTT. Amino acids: CASSSPGGYSNQPQHF.